The source of this T cell receptor (beta chain) is a study of T cell repertoires in cytomegalovirus infection. This clonotype was counted a few times. MiXCR, applied by TCRdb to the reads, yields one record per CDR3 protein. The top ten clones hold over 40% of a sample with some 240,000 distinct CDR3 sequences, more than 15% of them seen once. Germline lookup yields CDR1 MDHEN and CDR2 SYDVKM. The ends were cut back, 3 bases at V and 0 bases at J, with 7 bases in the middle. This CDR3 region has 14 residues. This clonotype originated in a human donor in good health (CMV status not recorded). Some clones in this sample may be carry-over from other donors' samples. Sequenced sample: CD8+ T cells from PBMCs. The V call is TRBV28, the J call TRBJ2-3; D unresolved. CDR3 amino acids: CASSFISSTDTQYF. For the CDR3, the DNA is TGTGCCAGCAGTTTCATAAGCAGCACAGATACGCAGTATTTT. Filled out from reference TRBV28 and TRBJ2-3, the complete variable domain reads DVKVTQSSRYLVKRTGEKVFLECVQDMDHENMFWYRQDPGLGLRLIYFSYDVKMKEKGDIPEGYSVSREKKERFSLILESASTNQTSMYLCASSFISSTDTQYFGPGTRLTVL.